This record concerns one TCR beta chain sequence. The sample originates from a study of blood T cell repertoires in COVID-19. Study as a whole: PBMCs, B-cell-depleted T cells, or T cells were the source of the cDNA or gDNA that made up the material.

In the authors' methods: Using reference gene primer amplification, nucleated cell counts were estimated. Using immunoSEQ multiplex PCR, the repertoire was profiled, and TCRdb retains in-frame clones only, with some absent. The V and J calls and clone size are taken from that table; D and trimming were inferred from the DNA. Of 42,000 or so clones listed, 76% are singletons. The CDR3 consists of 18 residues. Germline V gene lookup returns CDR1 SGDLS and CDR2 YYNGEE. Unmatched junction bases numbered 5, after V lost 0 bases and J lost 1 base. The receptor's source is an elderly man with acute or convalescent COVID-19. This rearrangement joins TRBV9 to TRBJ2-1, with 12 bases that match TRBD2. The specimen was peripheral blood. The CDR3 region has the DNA TGTGCCAGCAGCGTAGAACTAGCGGGGGGTCGGTCCTACAATGAGCAGTTCTTC. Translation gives CASSVELAGGRSYNEQFF.